This T cell receptor (beta chain) was profiled in a study of patients and donors after allogeneic stem cell transplantation. Germline loops: CDR1 DFQATT, CDR2 SNEGSKA (reference sequence). The CDR3 spans 11 residues. V lost 1 base to trimming and J lost 7 bases, with 7 bases between them. MiXCR was run by TCRdb on the RT-PCR reads, yielding one entry per CDR3 protein. The data show roughly 880,000 distinct CDR3 sequences, 15% to 20% seen once. The chain employs TRBV20-1 and TRBJ2-5; D may be TRBD1 (5 bases). Sequencing used blood, either unsorted or a sorted T cell fraction (not recorded which). This receptor was identified in a human donor who was either an allogeneic HSCT recipient or a stem cell or donor lymphocyte infusion donor (not recorded which). It is not recorded whose cells these are; they may come from a transplant donor. CDR3 bases: TGCAGTGCTAGAGGCACAGGGACCCAGTACTTC. Translated, it gives CSARGTGTQYF.